Following are 12 T cell receptor beta chains from one sample sequenced in a study of blood T cell repertoires in COVID-19. Sequencing was performed with immunoSEQ multiplex PCR; in TCRdb, only in-frame clones are kept and a portion is missing. Found here are fewer than 200,000 clones, just under 85% of them singletons; the top ten hold 7.5% to 9.5%. Source material: peripheral blood. These receptor sequences come from a man aged 35-49 years who had recovered from COVID-19.

The chain joins TRBV2 to TRBJ2-1; D call uncertain. CDR3 length: 14 amino acids. Trimming removed 4 bases at V and 1 base at J, with 8 bases between. CDR1 is SNHLY, CDR2 FYNNEI, per germline. CDR3 region: CASSGFRSYNEQFF. The CDR3 DNA sequence: TGTGCCAGCAGTGGGTTCCGGTCCTACAATGAGCAGTTCTTC.

This clone showed up just a few times. The chain is built from TRBV19 and TRBJ2-3; 10 bases align to TRBD1. The trim removed 5 bases at V and 3 bases at J, leaving 2 bases unmatched. The length of the CDR3 is 14 residues. Per germline, CDR1 LNHDA and CDR2 SQIVND (reference sequence). CDR3 sequence reads: CASSSGQGTDTQYF. The CDR3 DNA sequence: TGTGCCAGTAGTTCGGGACAGGGGACAGATACGCAGTATTTT.

V usage is TRBV7-2 and J usage is TRBJ2-3; 7 bases are shared with TRBD1. CDR1 and CDR2 from the germline V gene are SGHTA and FQGNSA. This CDR3 has 15 amino acids. Trimming took 1 base from V and 0 from J; bases not matched to a gene: 1. The CDR3 DNA reads as TGTGCCAGCAGCTTAGAGGGGGCTAGCACAGATACGCAGTATTTT. Residues: CASSLEGASTDTQYF.

CDR3 coding DNA: TGTGCCAGCAGCCAGCGGGCGACGTACCAAGAGACCCAGTACTTC. It codes for CASSQRATYQETQYF. The V call is TRBV2, the J call TRBJ2-5, with D possibly matching TRBD2 (6 bases). Trimming removed 6 bases from V and 0 bases from J, with 14 bases in between. The CDR3 runs 15 residues. Germline loops: CDR1 SNHLY, CDR2 FYNNEI.

The genes are TRBV24-1 and TRBJ2-2, with TRBD1 matching over 9 bases. The germline gives CDR1 KGHDR, CDR2 SFDVKD. This CDR3 is built from 18 residues. V lost 3 bases and J lost 2; bases outside the gene matches: 9. This CDR3 is CATSDPMGGQGNTGELFF. For the CDR3, the DNA is TGTGCCACCAGTGATCCCATGGGGGGACAGGGAAACACCGGGGAGCTGTTTTTT.

This chain links TRBV28 with TRBJ2-3, with 7 nucleotides matching TRBD2. V lost 10 bases to trimming and J lost 0 bases; unmatched junction nucleotides: 13. CDR1 and CDR2 (germline): MDHEN, SYDVKM. The CDR3 length is 16 residues. CDR3 DNA sequence: TGTGCCACCTCCTCGCTGGGGGGACTAAGCACAGATACGCAGTATTTT. It is translated as CATSSLGGLSTDTQYF. Full variable domain (remainder filled in from reference TRBV28 and TRBJ2-3): DVKVTQSSRYLVKRTGEKVFLECVQDMDHENMFWYRQDPGLGLRLIYFSYDVKMKEKGDIPEGYSVSREKKERFSLILESASTNQTSMYLCATSSLGGLSTDTQYFGPGTRLTVL.

This chain connects TRBV7-9 to TRBJ1-1, with D possibly being TRBD1 (5 bases). Germline CDR1 and CDR2: SEHNR and FQNEAQ (reference sequence). This CDR3 has 13 amino acids. Deletions cut 7 bases from V and 4 bases from J, with 13 bases between. The CDR3 protein is CASNPRGGTEAFF. The CDR3 DNA follows: TGTGCCAGCAACCCCCGGGGGGGCACTGAAGCTTTCTTT.

The chain carries TRBV19 and TRBJ2-4; D might be TRBD1 (6 bases). The CDR3 is 15 amino acids. Germline CDR1 is LNHDA and CDR2 is SQIVND (reference sequence). Deletions cut 4 bases from V and 7 bases from J, with 17 bases between. This CDR3 reads CASSKPGTSTNIQYF. The DNA for the CDR3 is TGTGCCAGTAGTAAACCCGGGACATCAACTAACATTCAGTACTTC.

The chain couples TRBV19 to TRBJ2-7; possible D gene TRBD2, 5 bases. Germline V lookup: CDR1 LNHDA, CDR2 SQIVND (reference sequence). This CDR3 spans 13 amino acids. V dropped 10 bases and J dropped 4 bases, with 17 bases sitting between them. CDR3 nucleotide sequence: TGTGCCATATCGGCGGGCCCTGCGTACGAGCAGTACTTC. This codes for CAISAGPAYEQYF.

This chain uses TRBV5-6 with TRBJ1-2, with unresolved D. CDR1 and CDR2 from the germline V gene are SGHDT and YYEEEE. CDR3 length: 14 residues. The germline V and J ends were trimmed by 0 bases and 0 bases, with 6 bases remaining between them. CDR3 in amino acids: CASSLGAANYGYTF. CDR3 bases: TGTGCCAGCAGCTTGGGTGCAGCTAACTATGGCTACACCTTC.

This chain joins TRBV6-5 and TRBJ2-7; 12 bases map to TRBD2. In germline, CDR1 is MNHEY, CDR2 SVGAGI. The CDR3 totals 14 residues. Unmatched junction bases numbered 0, after V lost 6 bases and J lost 0 bases. CDR3 DNA: TGTGCCAGCAGGACTAGCGGGGGCTCCTACGAGCAGTACTTC. Its translation: CASRTSGGSYEQYF.

For the CDR3, the DNA is TGTGCCAGCAGCTTACGAGAGGTCGAGTACAATGAGCAGTTCTTC. Encoded protein: CASSLREVEYNEQFF. This chain links TRBV11-2 with TRBJ2-1, with no clear D. This CDR3 spans 15 amino acids. Trimming took 2 bases from V and 4 from J, leaving 12 bases between them. Per germline, CDR1 SGHAT and CDR2 FQNNGV.